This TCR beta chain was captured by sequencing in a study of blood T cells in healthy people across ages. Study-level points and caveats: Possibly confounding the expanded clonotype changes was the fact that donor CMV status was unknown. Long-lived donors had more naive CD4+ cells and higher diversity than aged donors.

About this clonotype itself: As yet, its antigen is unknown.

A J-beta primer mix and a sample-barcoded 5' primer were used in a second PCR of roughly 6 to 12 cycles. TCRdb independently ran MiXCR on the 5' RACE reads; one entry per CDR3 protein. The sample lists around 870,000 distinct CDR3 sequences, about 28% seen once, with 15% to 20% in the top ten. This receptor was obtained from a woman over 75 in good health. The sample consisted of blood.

The CDR3 coding sequence is TGTGCCATCAGTGATCCGACTAGGGGCGCGAACTATGGCTACACCTTC. Its protein product is CAISDPTRGANYGYTF. The rearrangement links TRBV10-3 to TRBJ1-2, with D tentatively TRBD1 (5 bases). This CDR3 has 16 residues. CDR1 ENHRY and CDR2 SYGVKD come from the germline V gene. Trimming shortened V by 3 bases and J by 2 bases, and 16 bases separated the two germline ends.